This is a list of T cell receptor beta chains from one sample in a study of T-cell reconstitution after alpha-beta-depleted transplantation in children. TCRdb re-derived calls from the PCR reads in MiXCR, one entry per CDR3 protein. Found here are approximately 500,000 distinct CDR3 sequences, 10% of them singletons; the top ten hold 2% to 2.5%. This sample comprised PBMCs, obtained before TCRalphabeta/CD19-depleted stem cell transplant. The receptors come from a child aged 2 to 15 with inherited bone marrow failure, due to receive a stem cell transplant. CDR3s include the opening cysteine and the closing phenylalanine or tryptophan.

V gene,J gene,CDR3 protein
TRBV25-1,TRBJ2-1,CAATSGFYNEQFF
TRBV9,TRBJ2-5,CASSPLGGLETQYF
TRBV5-1,TRBJ2-6,CASSFTGQGFSGANVLTF
TRBV20-1,TRBJ1-5,CSARGQWMNQPQHF
TRBV12-3/TRBV12-4,TRBJ1-3,CASIPGGGNGNTIYF
TRBV12-3/TRBV12-4,TRBJ1-4,CASSQRVPEGEKLFF
TRBV7-9,TRBJ2-7,CASSLAGGGLYEQYF
TRBV20-1,TRBJ2-1,CSARPISGSAYNEQFF
TRBV4-3,TRBJ2-5,CASSQETGVETQYF
TRBV20-1,TRBJ2-7,CSAREGHNYEQYF